This passage covers 31 T cell receptor beta chains from one sample sequenced in a study of chemoradiotherapy in HPV16-positive cancers (dated by TCRdb to the early 2020s). Library generation was performed with the immunoSEQ multiplex PCR assay. The table comes from immuneACCESS by way of TCRdb, which keeps in-frame sequences with V and J called. Part of the clones is missing from these tables; in studies checked, under half for an unresolved V gene and the rest for unknown reasons. Recorded for this sample are 25,000 to 30,000 clones; roughly 92% of them occurred a single time. The ten biggest clones cover roughly 23% of the sample. Source: blood, taken from a patient who underwent chemoradiotherapy. Receptors were obtained from a human donor with HPV-associated anogenital cancer.

V usage is TRBV28 and J usage is TRBJ1-1, with a possible D match to TRBD1 (6 bases). CDR1 and CDR2 from the germline V gene are MDHEN and SYDVKM. Trimming stripped 6 bases from V and 6 bases from J, with 17 bases between. This CDR3 region has 14 residues. The CDR3 region has the DNA TGTGCCAGCAGATCCCAGGGGAGTATTTCTGAAGCTTTCTTT. It encodes CASRSQGSISEAFF.

The V call is TRBV6-5, the J call TRBJ1-1; no definite D call. V was clipped by 2 bases and J by 6 bases, with 10 bases between them. Germline CDR1 MNHEY, CDR2 SVGAGI. CDR3 length: 13 amino acids. DNA of the CDR3: TGTGCCAGCAGTTACCGACTCTACGCTGAAGCTTTCTTT. Translation gives CASSYRLYAEAFF.

This clone appeared a single time. The CDR3, as DNA: TGTGCCAGCAGTTTACTAGCGGGGGGTGAAGAGACCCAGTACTTC. This encodes CASSLLAGGEETQYF. The V call is TRBV5-4, the J call TRBJ2-5; TRBD2 matches at 12 bases. Germline V gene lookup returns CDR1 SGHNT and CDR2 YYREEE (reference sequence). The CDR3 has 15 residues. Unmatched junction bases numbered 5, after V lost 5 bases and J lost 3 bases.

This sequence joins TRBV19 and TRBJ2-7; D is undetermined. V lost 6 bases and J lost 7, with 22 bases in between. Germline V gene data show CDR1 as LNHDA and CDR2 as SQIVND (reference sequence). The length of the CDR3 is 15 residues. The CDR3 DNA reads as TGTGCCAGTAGCACCGCAGGTTTCTTTGGGATTGAGCAGTACTTC. Translating gives CASSTAGFFGIEQYF.

The V gene is TRBV2, the J gene TRBJ1-1; D unresolved. Looked up from germline, CDR1 is SNHLY and CDR2 is FYNNEI. With 2 bases removed from V and 0 bases from J, the gap between germline ends came to 10 bases. CDR3 size: 15 residues. This chain's CDR3 is CASSEWSDMNTEAFF. Here the CDR3 DNA reads TGTGCCAGCAGTGAATGGTCGGATATGAACACTGAAGCTTTCTTT.

The V gene is TRBV7-9, the J gene TRBJ2-5; tentative D call: TRBD1 (6 bases). Germline lookup yields CDR1 SEHNR and CDR2 FQNEAQ (reference sequence). The CDR3 length is 16 residues. V shed 5 bases and J shed 2 bases, with 18 bases lying between them. CDR3 nucleotides: TGTGCCAGCAGCCCACCTCCGGGACACTCACAAGAGACCCAGTACTTC. Its protein is CASSPPPGHSQETQYF.

The gene calls are TRBV30 and TRBJ2-1; D tentatively reads TRBD1 or TRBD2 (5 bases each). Germline CDR1 reads GTSNPN; CDR2 reads SVGIG (reference sequence). The CDR3 extends over 15 amino acids. V lost 8 bases, J lost 8 bases, and 25 bases lay in between. The CDR3 loop reads CAPGYRENRGDEQFF. The CDR3 coding sequence is TGTGCCCCCGGCTACCGGGAAAACCGAGGGGATGAGCAGTTCTTC.

The sample holds one count of this clone. An end of the junction does not agree with germline; a read error may underlie this. V usage is TRBV27 and J usage is TRBJ2-5; D is unclear. The CDR3 is 14 amino acids. CDR1 and CDR2 (germline): MNHEY, SMNVEV (reference sequence). This CDR3 reads CASSLSAQKTLRHF. The CDR3 nucleotides are TGTGCCAGCAGTTTAAGCGCACAGAAGACTTTAAGACACTTC.

The chain joins TRBV28 to TRBJ1-4; 7 bases are a match to TRBD1. The CDR3 has 19 residues. V was pared by 2 bases and J by 4 bases, with 16 bases of the junction left unmatched. CDR1 is MDHEN and CDR2 is SYDVKM in the germline V gene. The CDR3 loop is CASSLVLGEPGQLNEKLFF. The CDR3 DNA reads TGTGCCAGCAGTTTAGTCCTTGGTGAACCGGGACAGCTTAATGAAAAACTGTTTTTT.

The gene calls are TRBV6-1 and TRBJ1-4; 9 positions agree with TRBD1. Per the germline V gene, CDR1 is MNHNS and CDR2 is SASEGT. This CDR3 has 17 residues. Germline trimming cut 0 bases from V and 5 bases from J; bases unmatched to any gene: 7. In DNA form, the CDR3 reads TGTGCCAGCAGTGAAGCGCTTGGACAGGGGAGGAATGAAAAACTGTTTTTT. It translates to CASSEALGQGRNEKLFF.

This clone was seen only once. The rearrangement joins TRBV21-1 to TRBJ1-5. TRBV21-1 is recorded as a pseudogene. The CDR3 is 16 residues long. The CDR3 nucleotides are TGTGCCAGCAGCAGGAACCGCTCGTATAGCAATCAGCCCCAGCATTTT. Translated: CASSRNRSYSNQPQHF.

This rearrangement joins TRBV6-6 to TRBJ2-7; D is unresolved. This CDR3 comprises 15 residues. Trimming stripped 0 bases from V and 0 bases from J, with 9 bases between. Germline CDR1 MNHNY, CDR2 SVGAGI (reference sequence). CDR3 DNA: TGTGCCAGCAGTTACTCCCTCGAGACCTCCTACGAGCAGTACTTC. Residues: CASSYSLETSYEQYF.

The gene calls are TRBV27 and TRBJ2-3; D not resolved. V shed 4 bases and J shed 3 bases, with 17 bases lying between them. Germline loops: CDR1 MNHEY, CDR2 SMNVEV (reference sequence). The CDR3 covers 16 residues. The DNA of the CDR3 is TGTGCCAGCAGTTCTCAGCCGGGCCCAAAAACAGATACGCAGTATTTT. Protein: CASSSQPGPKTDTQYF.

CDR3 residues: CASSLISGAGEQYF. CDR3 nucleotides: TGCGCCAGCAGCTTGATCTCGGGGGCAGGGGAGCAGTACTTC. This rearrangement joins TRBV5-1 to TRBJ2-7; D possibly uses TRBD1 or TRBD2 (6 bases each). The CDR3 length is 14 residues. V lost 1 base and J lost 7, with 15 bases in between. Germline V gene sequence: CDR1 SGHRS, CDR2 YFSETQ.

This chain uses TRBV7-8 with TRBJ1-5; the match to TRBD1 covers 8 bases. The CDR3 loop spans 14 amino acids. The junction had 3 bases not matched to a gene; V was cut back by 5 bases and J by 3 bases. Germline V gene lookup returns CDR1 SGHVS and CDR2 FQNEAQ. The CDR3 loop is CASSPDRDNQPQHF. The DNA for the CDR3 is TGTGCCAGCAGCCCGGACAGGGACAATCAGCCCCAGCATTTT.

The V gene is TRBV16, the J gene TRBJ1-2, with D possibly being TRBD1 (5 bases). The CDR3 totals 14 residues. Trimming took off 3 bases at V and 2 bases at J, with 10 bases between the two ends. CDR1 and CDR2 from the germline V gene are KGHSY and FQNENV. The CDR3 DNA sequence: TGTGCCAGCAGCCAGGGGACGTCAAACTATGGCTACACCTTC. Its translation: CASSQGTSNYGYTF.

The gene calls are TRBV28 and TRBJ2-1; 11 bases are a match to TRBD2. This CDR3 is built from 16 residues. With 1 base clipped from V and 9 bases from J, the junction kept 8 bases outside the gene matches. Germline V gene sequence: CDR1 MDHEN, CDR2 SYDVKM. The CDR3 DNA is TGTGCCAGCAGTTTATATGGACTAGCGGGTGTGGGTGAGCAGTTCTTC. Translating gives CASSLYGLAGVGEQFF.

This chain joins TRBV7-2 and TRBJ1-1; no firm D call. Germline V gene lookup returns CDR1 SGHTA and CDR2 FQGNSA. Trimming shortened V by 1 base and J by 8 bases, and 11 bases separated the two germline ends. The CDR3 is 13 amino acids. The CDR3 sequence: CASSLVSQREAFF. CDR3 sequence (DNA): TGTGCCAGCAGCTTAGTATCACAGCGAGAAGCTTTCTTT.

This sequence joins TRBV19 and TRBJ2-7, with 10 bases aligning to TRBD1. The CDR3 spans 15 residues. With 7 bases clipped from V and 2 bases from J, the junction kept 8 bases outside the gene matches. From germline, CDR1 is LNHDA and CDR2 SQIVND (reference sequence). As DNA, the CDR3 is TGTGCCAGTATCTCCGGACAGGGGGTTACCTACGAGCAGTACTTC. Amino acid sequence: CASISGQGVTYEQYF.

The gene calls are TRBV5-1 and TRBJ2-3, with TRBD2 matching 9 bases. Germline CDR1 is SGHRS and CDR2 is YFSETQ. V shed 2 bases, J shed 5 bases, and the junction held 6 bases outside the gene matches. The CDR3 extends over 15 amino acids. The CDR3 DNA is TGCGCCAGCAGCTTCGGCGGGGGGGCTTTAGATACGCAGTATTTT. This sequence encodes CASSFGGGALDTQYF.

This clone has a single count. The chain is built from TRBV13 and TRBJ2-7; tentatively, D is TRBD1 or TRBD2 (6 bases each). V was trimmed by 4 bases and J by 2 bases, leaving 12 bases between them. CDR1 is PRHDT, CDR2 FYEKMQ, per germline (reference sequence). The CDR3 has 14 amino acids. The chain's CDR3 is CASSSRGLAYEQYF. CDR3 DNA sequence: TGTGCCAGCAGCTCTCGGGGGCTCGCCTACGAGCAGTACTTC.

The chain carries TRBV7-9 and TRBJ2-7, with D tentatively TRBD1 or TRBD2 (5 bases each). V lost 3 bases and J lost 6, with 9 bases in between. The germline V gene has CDR1 SEHNR and CDR2 FQNEAQ (reference sequence). The length of the CDR3 is 12 residues. The CDR3 nucleotides read TGTGCCAGCAGCTTCGACAGCGGCGAGCAGTACTTC. As protein: CASSFDSGEQYF. Full variable domain (remainder filled in from reference TRBV7-9 and TRBJ2-7): DTGVSQNPRHKITKRGQNVTFRCDPISEHNRLYWYRQTLGQGPEFLTYFQNEAQLEKSRLLSDRFSAERPKGSFSTLEIQRTEQGDSAMYLCASSFDSGEQYFGPGTRLTVT.

The CDR3 here is CASSLEAGANYEQYF. DNA of the CDR3: TGTGCCAGCAGTTTGGAGGCAGGAGCTAACTACGAGCAGTACTTC. This chain connects TRBV28 to TRBJ2-7; possible D gene TRBD2, 5 bases. Trimming took 3 bases from V and 3 from J, leaving 15 bases between them. The CDR3 spans 15 residues. Germline V gene data show CDR1 as MDHEN and CDR2 as SYDVKM.

This clone appeared a single time. The chain carries TRBV6-5 and TRBJ2-7, with D tentatively TRBD1 or TRBD2 (5 bases each). The ends were cut back, 8 bases at V and 0 bases at J, with 14 bases in the middle. The CDR3 runs 14 residues. Per the germline V gene, CDR1 is MNHEY and CDR2 is SVGAGI. In nucleotides, the CDR3 is TGTGCCAGCCGGGACGCTCGGAGCTCCTACGAGCAGTACTTC. This codes for CASRDARSSYEQYF.

The CDR3 DNA reads as TGTGCCAGCAGCTTAGGGGGGACGGGACTAGCGGGAGGAGGGGGGCAGTACTTC. This codes for CASSLGGTGLAGGGGQYF. J is TRBJ2-7 and V is TRBV11-2; 15 bases map to TRBD2. Germline-derived CDR1 and CDR2 are SGHAT and FQNNGV. The CDR3 runs to 18 residues. The ends lost 1 base at V and 9 bases at J; junction bases unmatched: 13.

The chain employs TRBV7-9 and TRBJ2-7; D may match TRBD1 or TRBD2 (5 bases each). Trimming pared 3 bases from V and 2 bases from J, leaving 17 bases between. Germline loops: CDR1 SEHNR, CDR2 FQNEAQ (reference sequence). The CDR3 extends over 16 amino acids. CDR3 bases: TGTGCCAGCAGCTTGGGCCCCGAGGGGCTTACCTACGAGCAGTACTTC. This sequence encodes CASSLGPEGLTYEQYF.

The V gene is TRBV29-1, the J gene TRBJ2-1; D is undetermined. With 5 bases removed from V and 5 bases from J, the gap between germline ends came to 13 bases. The CDR3 is made up of 13 amino acids. Germline V gene sequence: CDR1 SQVTM, CDR2 ANQGSEA. The CDR3 DNA reads TGCAGCGTTACTCTCCGGGCCAACAATGAGCAGTTCTTC. Its protein product is CSVTLRANNEQFF.

The chain joins TRBV5-4 to TRBJ1-4, with D possibly TRBD1 on 5 matching bases. The germline V and J ends were trimmed by 0 bases and 0 bases, with 9 bases remaining between them. The CDR3 runs 16 residues. CDR1 is SGHNT and CDR2 is YYREEE in the germline V gene (reference sequence). CDR3 sequence (DNA): TGTGCCAGCAGCTTGGGGCTGGGGGCAACTAATGAAAAACTGTTTTTT. This translates into CASSLGLGATNEKLFF.

The chain links TRBV15 to TRBJ2-1; maybe TRBD2 (5 bases). The V gene's germline CDR1 is LNHNV and CDR2 YYDKDF (reference sequence). The CDR3 is 14 residues long. The germline V and J ends were trimmed by 1 base and 6 bases, with 10 bases remaining between them. The CDR3 here is CATSRAPEVNEQFF. The CDR3 DNA is TGTGCCACCAGCAGAGCCCCGGAGGTCAATGAGCAGTTCTTC.

This sequence joins TRBV6-1 and TRBJ2-7; the match to TRBD2 covers 8 bases. Unmatched junction bases numbered 3, after V lost 5 bases and J lost 6 bases. This CDR3 contains 12 residues. Germline V gene lookup returns CDR1 MNHNS and CDR2 SASEGT. The CDR3 sequence is CASSSGTSEQYF. CDR3 nucleotides: TGTGCCAGCAGTTCCGGGACTAGCGAGCAGTACTTC.

By frequency in the sample, this clone is hyperexpanded. The gene calls are TRBV27 and TRBJ1-2; 8 bases fit TRBD1. Per germline, CDR1 MNHEY and CDR2 SMNVEV (reference sequence). CDR3 size: 16 residues. V was clipped by 5 bases and J by 8 bases; unmatched bases: 16. This CDR3 is CASSPDGGDRYPGYTF. The CDR3 region has the DNA TGTGCCAGCAGTCCCGACGGGGGGGACAGGTACCCGGGCTACACCTTC.